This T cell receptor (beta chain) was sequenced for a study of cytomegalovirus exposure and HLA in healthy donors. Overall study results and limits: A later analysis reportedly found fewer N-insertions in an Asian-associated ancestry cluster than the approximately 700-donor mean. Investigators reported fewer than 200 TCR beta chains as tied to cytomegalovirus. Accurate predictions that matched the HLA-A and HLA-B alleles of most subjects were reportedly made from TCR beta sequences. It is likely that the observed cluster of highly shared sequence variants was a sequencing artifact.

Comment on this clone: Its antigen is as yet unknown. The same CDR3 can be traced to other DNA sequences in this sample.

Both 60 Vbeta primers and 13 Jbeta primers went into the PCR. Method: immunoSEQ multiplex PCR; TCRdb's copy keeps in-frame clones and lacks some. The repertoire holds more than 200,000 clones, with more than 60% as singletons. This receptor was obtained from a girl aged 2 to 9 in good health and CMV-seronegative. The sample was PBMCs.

This CDR3 is CASSLAGGSYEQYF. The CDR3 DNA reads as TGTGCCAGCAGCTTGGCGGGGGGCTCCTACGAGCAGTACTTC. This chain connects TRBV5-6 to TRBJ2-7; 7 positions match TRBD2. The CDR3 is made up of 14 amino acids. Germline loops: CDR1 SGHDT, CDR2 YYEEEE. J gave up 0 bases and V 0 bases, and 0 bases lay outside the gene matches.